This is a list of T cell receptor beta chains from one sample in a study of shared clonotypes between healthy human individuals. The method was immunoSEQ multiplex PCR; TCRdb's version includes in-frame clones alone and lacks a portion of them. The data contain about 610,000 clones, approximately 97% of them singletons. The sequenced sample was naive CD4+ T cells sorted from blood. Every receptor here comes from a woman aged 25 to 39 in good health. Each CDR3 is given with its conserved first and last residue. D genes are given only for firm matches. A row's size may be missing; if present it is once, few, many or a size class.

j_gene | v_gene | abundance | d_gene | CDR3aa | CDR3nt
TRBJ2-7 | TRBV2 | NA | TRBD2 | CASSLLAGAYEQYF | TGTGCCAGCAGTCTGCTAGCGGGAGCCTACGAGCAGTACTTC
TRBJ1-6 | TRBV28 | NA | NA | CASSLLGSGSPLHF | TGTGCCAGCAGTTTATTAGGGTCCGGATCACCCCTCCACTTT
TRBJ2-1 | TRBV7-8 | NA | TRBD1 | CASSLRQGSYNEQFF | TGTGCCAGCAGCTTACGACAGGGCTCCTACAATGAGCAGTTCTTC
TRBJ2-5 | TRBV29-1 | NA | NA | CSVERYQETQYF | TGCAGCGTTGAAAGGTACCAAGAGACCCAGTACTTC
TRBJ1-2 | TRBV30 | few | NA | CARSDFYGYTF | TGTGCCCGTTCGGACTTCTATGGCTACACCTTC
TRBJ2-1 | TRBV19 | NA | TRBD2 | CASSIPGGGVNNEQFF | TGTGCCAGTAGTATTCCGGGAGGGGGGGTGAACAATGAGCAGTTCTTC
TRBJ2-3 | TRBV6-1 | NA | NA | CASSGVRKRTDTQYF | TGTGCCAGCAGTGGGGTGCGGAAGCGCACAGATACGCAGTATTTT
TRBJ1-4 | TRBV7-9 | NA | NA | CASSLLEGGKLFF | TGTGCCAGCAGCCTCCTCGAGGGAGGGAAACTGTTTTTT
TRBJ2-7 | TRBV6-5 | NA | TRBD2 | CASSFTLAGVYEQYF | TGTGCCAGCAGTTTTACCCTAGCGGGAGTCTACGAGCAGTACTTC
TRBJ1-5 | TRBV28 | NA | TRBD1 | CASNTFFSGQGSVGNQPQHF | TGTGCCAGCAATACTTTTTTTTCGGGACAGGGAAGCGTTGGCAATCAGCCCCAGCATTTT
TRBJ2-6 | TRBV6-5 | NA | NA | CASKLVSGANVLTF | TGTGCCAGCAAGTTGGTTTCTGGGGCCAACGTCCTGACTTTC
TRBJ2-3 | TRBV27 | NA | TRBD2 | CASSPARTSGRAVLDTQYF | TGTGCCAGCAGTCCCGCCAGGACTAGCGGGAGGGCCGTATTAGATACGCAGTATTTT
TRBJ1-5 | TRBV4-1 | once | NA | CASSQDSWEVPQPQHF | TGCGCCAGCAGCCAAGATAGTTGGGAGGTGCCTCAGCCCCAGCATTTT
TRBJ1-5 | TRBV7-2 | NA | TRBD1 | CASSSWTGSNQPQHF | TGTGCCAGCAGCTCCTGGACAGGTAGCAATCAGCCCCAGCATTTT
TRBJ1-2 | TRBV2 | NA | NA | CASREVSYGYTF | TGTGCCAGCCGGGAGGTGAGCTATGGCTACACCTTC
TRBJ1-2 | TRBV14 | NA | NA | CASSLTGTGGYGYTF | TGTGCCAGCAGCCTGACCGGGACCGGTGGCTATGGCTACACCTTC
TRBJ2-1 | TRBV9 | NA | TRBD1 | CASSPSWGTGEQFF | TGTGCCAGCAGCCCAAGTTGGGGGACAGGAGAGCAGTTCTTC
TRBJ1-4 | TRBV5-5 | NA | NA | CASSLVPTDNEKLFF | TGTGCCAGCAGCTTGGTGCCCACTGACAATGAAAAACTGTTTTTT
TRBJ1-5 | TRBV19 | NA | NA | CASSIDRGINQPQHF | TGTGCCAGTAGTATAGACAGGGGAATCAATCAGCCCCAGCATTTT
TRBJ2-7 | TRBV7-2 | NA | TRBD1 | CASSPRAGTGVSEQYF | TGTGCCAGCAGCCCTAGGGCCGGGACAGGGGTGAGCGAGCAGTACTTC
TRBJ2-3 | TRBV7-2 | NA | TRBD1 | CASSRDRSTDTQYF | TGTGCCAGCAGCCGGGACAGAAGCACAGATACGCAGTATTTT
TRBJ2-7 | TRBV2 | once | TRBD2 | CASSEERLAGYYEQYF | TGTGCCAGCAGTGAGGAGAGGCTAGCGGGATACTACGAGCAGTACTTC
TRBJ2-2 | TRBV30 | NA | TRBD2 | CAWRPDTSGRAAGELFF | TGTGCCTGGAGACCCGATACTAGCGGGAGGGCCGCCGGGGAGCTGTTTTTT
TRBJ2-1 | TRBV7-2 | NA | NA | CASSLDLAPSNEQFF | TGTGCCAGCAGCTTAGACCTAGCACCCTCCAATGAGCAGTTCTTC
TRBJ1-5 | TRBV2 | once | TRBD1 | CASREQGLNQPQHF | TGTGCCAGCAGGGAACAGGGGCTCAATCAGCCCCAGCATTTT
TRBJ2-7 | TRBV6-4 | NA | TRBD2 | CASKRWRTSGGSTTYEQYF | TGTGCCAGCAAGAGGTGGAGGACTAGCGGGGGGTCCACCACCTACGAGCAGTACTTC
TRBJ2-1 | TRBV7-7 | NA | TRBD2 | CASSSGTSGAYNEQFF | TGTGCCAGCAGCTCGGGGACTAGCGGCGCCTACAATGAGCAGTTCTTC
TRBJ1-5 | TRBV4-1 | NA | TRBD1 | CASSQDGDREYQPQHF | TGCGCCAGCAGCCAAGATGGAGACAGGGAGTATCAGCCCCAGCATTTT
TRBJ2-3 | TRBV9 | NA | TRBD2 | CASSVGTSITDTQYF | TGTGCCAGCAGCGTGGGGACTAGCATCACAGATACGCAGTATTTT
TRBJ2-4 | TRBV10-1 | NA | TRBD2 | CASSIRRLAGPKNIQYF | TGCGCCAGCAGTATCAGGCGGCTAGCGGGCCCAAAAAACATTCAGTACTTC
TRBJ1-4 | TRBV18 | NA | NA | CASSQEQPSNNEKLFF | TGTGCCAGCTCACAAGAACAGCCGTCTAATAATGAAAAACTGTTTTTT
TRBJ1-5 | TRBV5-1 | NA | NA | CASSLEAGPNQPQHF | TGCGCCAGCAGCTTGGAGGCGGGGCCCAATCAGCCCCAGCATTTT
TRBJ2-2 | TRBV11-2 | NA | TRBD1 | CASSLERDRVDTGELFF | TGTGCCAGCAGCTTAGAAAGGGACAGGGTAGACACCGGGGAGCTGTTTTTT
TRBJ1-2 | TRBV19 | NA | NA | CASSRHPGLGNYGYTF | TGTGCCAGTAGCCGACACCCGGGCCTTGGGAACTATGGCTACACCTTC
TRBJ2-1 | TRBV15 | NA | TRBD2 | CATSRAGLGVNEQFF | TGTGCCACCAGCAGAGCCGGACTAGGTGTCAATGAGCAGTTCTTC
TRBJ2-3 | TRBV28 | NA | TRBD2 | CASRLAGATDTQYF | TGTGCCAGCAGGTTAGCGGGAGCCACAGATACGCAGTATTTT
TRBJ2-1 | TRBV5-6 | once | NA | CASSYVMEDEQFF | TGTGCCAGCAGCTACGTCATGGAGGATGAGCAGTTCTTC
TRBJ2-1 | TRBV30 | NA | TRBD2 | CAWAPGNLAGGPYNEQFF | TGTGCCTGGGCGCCCGGTAATTTAGCGGGAGGGCCTTACAATGAGCAGTTCTTC
TRBJ1-3 | TRBV5-1 | NA | NA | CASSPQVSGNTIYF | TGCGCCAGCAGCCCTCAGGTTTCTGGAAACACCATATATTTT
TRBJ2-1 | TRBV10-3 | NA | TRBD2 | CAIRDGTSRPKEQFF | TGTGCCATCAGGGACGGGACTAGCCGGCCCAAGGAGCAGTTCTTC
TRBJ2-1 | TRBV19 | NA | TRBD2 | CASRIRLAGYNEQFF | TGTGCCAGTAGGATACGACTAGCGGGGTACAATGAGCAGTTCTTC
TRBJ2-1 | TRBV5-1 | NA | TRBD2 | CASSLNSGGNEQFF | TGCGCCAGCAGCTTGAACAGCGGGGGCAATGAGCAGTTCTTC
TRBJ2-3 | TRBV9 | NA | TRBD2 | CASSVVSGSMVDTQYF | TGTGCCAGCAGCGTAGTCAGCGGGAGCATGGTAGATACGCAGTATTTT
TRBJ2-2 | TRBV4-2 | NA | NA | CASSQVRVTQTGELFF | TGTGCCAGCAGCCAAGTACGAGTAACCCAAACCGGGGAGCTGTTTTTT
TRBJ1-5 | TRBV15 | NA | NA | CATSSLGEPQHF | TGTGCCACCAGCAGTTTGGGGGAGCCCCAGCATTTT
TRBJ2-1 | TRBV9 | NA | TRBD2 | CASSASSGLYNEQFF | TGTGCCAGCAGCGCTTCTAGCGGGTTATACAATGAGCAGTTCTTC
TRBJ2-7 | TRBV5-1 | NA | NA | CASSLSGGPLREQYF | TGCGCCAGCAGCTTGTCCGGAGGCCCTCTGAGAGAGCAGTACTTC
TRBJ2-3 | TRBV4-1 | NA | NA | CASSPSGTEFTDTQYF | TGCGCCAGCAGCCCCAGCGGGACAGAATTCACAGATACGCAGTATTTT
TRBJ2-1 | TRBV4-1 | NA | TRBD1 | CASSQVGTGKFYNEQFF | TGCGCCAGCAGCCAAGTGGGGACAGGGAAATTCTACAATGAGCAGTTCTTC
TRBJ2-2 | TRBV18 | NA | NA | CASSPGRVQATGELFF | TGTGCCAGCTCACCAGGGCGCGTGCAGGCAACCGGGGAGCTGTTTTTT
TRBJ2-3 | TRBV28 | NA | TRBD2 | CASSSQGLRTDTQYF | TGTGCCAGCAGTTCCCAGGGACTACGCACAGATACGCAGTATTTT
TRBJ2-7 | TRBV27 | NA | TRBD1 | CASSLTGWSYEQYF | TGTGCCAGCAGTTTGACAGGGTGGTCCTACGAGCAGTACTTC
TRBJ2-1 | TRBV4-2 | NA | NA | CASSQETWLEQFF | TGTGCCAGCAGCCAGGAGACGTGGCTCGAGCAGTTCTTC
TRBJ2-7 | TRBV5-1 | NA | NA | CASSLGGLETYEQYF | TGCGCCAGCAGCTTGGGGGGCCTGGAGACGTACGAGCAGTACTTC